This TCR beta chain was sequenced during a study of identical twins. To note about this clonotype: The antigen is unknown.

Findings and caveats of the study: Sequences that were beta out-of-frame showed weaker excess twin sharing.

The authors used template switching to add a universal primer site and gave cDNA unique molecular identifiers. From the 5' RACE reads, TCRdb called clonotypes with MiXCR, one entry per CDR3 protein. Of hundreds of thousands of distinct CDR3 sequences in the sample, 5.5% to 6.5% were seen once. Per germline, CDR1 KGHDR and CDR2 SFDVKD. The J segment lost 5 bases and the V segment lost 5 bases, leaving 5 bases of the junction unmatched. This CDR3 spans 13 amino acids. The sample consisted of naive T cells sorted from blood. This receptor was taken from a young man in good health. This sequence joins TRBV24-1 and TRBJ2-7, with TRBD1 matching 7 bases. CDR3 protein: CATSAGTGDEQYF. CDR3 DNA: TGTGCCACCAGTGCAGGCACAGGGGACGAGCAGTACTTC.